Given below is one TCR beta chain in context. Its specificity is not known. A J-beta primer mix and a sample-barcoded 5' primer were used in a second PCR of roughly 6 to 12 cycles. TCRdb ran MiXCR on the 5' RACE reads and lists one entry per CDR3 protein. The repertoire holds about 1.8 million distinct CDR3 sequences, with roughly 50% as singletons. This specimen comes from a study of blood T cells in healthy people across ages. Study-level findings and limits: A strong correlation was seen between TCR beta diversity and naive T cell percentage.

This CDR3 is 17 amino acids long. CDR1 and CDR2 (germline): ENHRY, SYGVKD. The germline V and J ends were trimmed by 3 bases and 0 bases, with 12 bases remaining between them. This receptor was obtained from a woman between 40 and 55 years old in good health. This chain links TRBV10-3 with TRBJ1-6, with unresolved D. Sequenced material: blood. CDR3 residues: CAISERKSSSYNSPLHF. CDR3 DNA sequence: TGTGCCATCAGTGAAAGAAAGAGTAGCTCCTATAATTCACCCCTCCACTTT.